Below, 10 T cell receptor beta chains from the same sample are listed, as sequenced in a study of T-cell memory formation after mild COVID-19 (dated by TCRdb to the early 2020s). Library method: 5' RACE. These reads were obtained on an Illumina NovaSeq 6000. TCRdb itself trimmed the public reads at Q25 with fastp, ran MiXCR and retained productive beta chains. Entries that share a CDR3 protein sequence are merged under the most common genes and DNA. Counted in this sample were 100,000 to 150,000 distinct CDR3 sequences; about 15% of them appeared once. The top ten hold 5.2% of the sample. Material for sequencing was PBMCs or a T cell subset sorted from them (not recorded which). These receptors all come from a young man who had mild COVID-19 (a few samples of this study predate the infection). The sample titles of this study are shuffled in the database, so cell type and time point are left out; the donor was told from shared clones.

This clonotype was recorded many times. V is TRBV4-2 and J is TRBJ2-5, with 10 bases lining up with TRBD2. The germline CDR1 and CDR2 sequences are LGHNA and YNFKEQ. This CDR3 has 16 residues. V shed 2 bases, J shed 5 bases, and the junction held 8 bases outside the gene matches. CDR3 bases: TGTGCCAGCAGCCAATTGAGCGGGGGGGCCGCCGAGACCCAGTACTTC. This encodes CASSQLSGGAAETQYF.

This clonotype was observed a few times. The chain is built from TRBV6-6 and TRBJ2-5, with D tentatively TRBD1 (6 bases). V lost 5 bases and J 4 bases, leaving 11 bases between the germline ends. CDR3 length: 13 residues. CDR1 and CDR2 from the germline V gene are MNHNY and SVGAGI (reference sequence). The chain's CDR3 is CASSTGDIETQYF. CDR3 bases: TGTGCCAGCAGTACCGGGGACATAGAGACCCAGTACTTC.

This clonotype occurred a few times. The rearrangement uses TRBV21-1 and TRBJ2-7; TRBD1 is taken as the D call from the table, unchecked against the DNA. TRBV21-1 is a listed pseudogene. The length of the CDR3 is 16 residues. Here the CDR3 reads CASSGGWGQGGYEQYF. The DNA of the CDR3 is TGTGCCAGCAGCGGGGGCTGGGGACAGGGCGGGTACGAGCAGTACTTC.

This clonotype has a handful of counts. At one boundary the junction diverges from the germline segment, which might be a read error. CDR3 nucleotide sequence: TGTTCCAGCAGCCCCGGGACTAGCGGCTTCTACGAGCAGTACTTC. As protein: CSSSPGTSGFYEQYF. V gene TRBV6-5 combines with J gene TRBJ2-7; 11 nucleotides agree with TRBD2. CDR1 and CDR2 (germline): MNHEY, SVGAGI. The CDR3 is 15 residues long.

This clonotype was counted only a few times. The rearrangement joins TRBV24-1 to TRBJ2-2; a possible D gene is TRBD1 (6 bases). The ends were cut back, 9 bases at V and 1 base at J, with 11 bases in the middle. The CDR3 runs to 14 residues. Germline CDR1 reads KGHDR; CDR2 reads SFDVKD. The CDR3 here is CATARTENTGELFF. The DNA of the CDR3 is TGTGCCACCGCGCGGACAGAGAACACCGGGGAGCTGTTTTTT.

This clonotype was detected only a few times. The chain joins TRBV7-3 to TRBJ2-1; 9 nucleotides align to TRBD1. This CDR3 has 15 residues. Per germline, CDR1 SGHTA and CDR2 FQGTGA. The J segment lost 5 bases and the V segment lost 4 bases, leaving 6 bases of the junction unmatched. CDR3 region: CASSSPGQGNNEQFF. The DNA of the CDR3 is TGTGCCAGCAGCTCCCCAGGACAGGGGAACAATGAGCAGTTCTTC.

The chain has TRBV7-2 and TRBJ1-1; D unclear. Germline CDR1 and CDR2: SGHTA and FQGNSA. The CDR3 runs 13 residues. The germline V and J ends were trimmed by 1 base and 3 bases, with 6 bases remaining between them. The CDR3 coding sequence is TGTGCCAGCAGCTTAGGCGAAGACACTGAAGCTTTCTTT. This codes for CASSLGEDTEAFF.

The rearrangement links TRBV29-1 to TRBJ2-3; D may be TRBD1 or TRBD2 (5 bases each). Germline CDR1 SQVTM, CDR2 ANQGSEA. Trimming pared 2 bases from V and 2 bases from J, leaving 11 bases between. This CDR3 region has 14 residues. In DNA, the CDR3 is TGCAGCGTTGAATTCGGGGCCGCCACAGATACGCAGTATTTT. Translated: CSVEFGAATDTQYF.

This chain connects TRBV5-6 to TRBJ2-5; D gene uncertain. This CDR3 region has 13 residues. V was clipped by 4 bases and J by 4 bases, with 11 bases between them. Germline V lookup: CDR1 SGHDT, CDR2 YYEEEE. As DNA, the CDR3 is TGTGCCAGCAGCCCTCTAGGATTAGAGACCCAGTACTTC. Protein product: CASSPLGLETQYF.

There are a few counts of this clonotype. V usage is TRBV6-2 or TRBV6-3 and J usage is TRBJ2-3; the D gene could be TRBD1 or TRBD2 (7 bases each). V was clipped by 7 bases and J by 2 bases, with 16 bases between them. There are 15 residues in the CDR3. Germline values: CDR1 MNHEY, CDR2 SVGEGT. The CDR3 nucleotides read TGTGCCAGCATCAGGGGGGGGTTACTCACAGATACGCAGTATTTT. It is translated as CASIRGGLLTDTQYF.